Following are 5 T cell receptor beta chains from one sample sequenced in a study of T cell clones after liver transplantation. Assay: immunoSEQ multiplex PCR; the TCRdb copy retains only in-frame clones and omits some. The sample includes some 120,000 clones, 90% seen only once; the top ten take approximately 0.88%. Source: CD4+ T cells from blood, taken 12 months after liver transplant. All receptors come from a human patient who received a liver transplant. Some T cells may possibly be graft donor cells.

The V gene is TRBV11-3, the J gene TRBJ2-2; D unresolved. V lost 6 bases and J lost 2, with 13 bases in between. The CDR3 is 15 amino acids. Germline CDR1 reads SGHNT; CDR2 reads YENEEA. The CDR3 loop is CASRTPGRNTGELFF. CDR3 bases: TGTGCCAGCAGGACCCCGGGCCGAAACACCGGGGAGCTGTTTTTT.

CDR3 bases: TGTGCCAGCAGTTGGGACAACTATGGCTACACCTTC. Translation: CASSWDNYGYTF. V and J are TRBV5-5 and TRBJ1-2, with D possibly TRBD1 on 5 matching bases. The CDR3 has 12 amino acids. Per germline, CDR1 SGHKS and CDR2 YYEKEE (reference sequence). V was trimmed by 5 bases and J by 2 bases, leaving 7 bases between them.

The chain recombines TRBV15 with TRBJ1-5; D uncertain. The CDR3 is 13 amino acids. Germline CDR1 is LNHNV and CDR2 is YYDKDF (reference sequence). V gave up 0 bases and J gave up 7 bases, with 7 bases separating them. CDR3 amino acids: CATSRDQIQPQHF. CDR3 coding DNA: TGTGCCACCAGCAGAGATCAGATACAGCCCCAGCATTTT.

This chain joins TRBV11-2 and TRBJ1-2, with D tentatively TRBD1 (6 bases). This CDR3 is 14 amino acids long. V was clipped by 4 bases and J by 2 bases, with 11 bases between them. Per germline, CDR1 SGHAT and CDR2 FQNNGV. For the CDR3, the DNA is TGTGCCAGCAGCTCACGGGACAACAACTATGGCTACACCTTC. Its protein is CASSSRDNNYGYTF.

CDR3 nucleotide sequence: TGTGCCAGCTCACCACCGACTAGCGGACAGCAAGAGACCCAGTACTTC. Protein product: CASSPPTSGQQETQYF. The chain employs TRBV18 and TRBJ2-5; 9 bases are a match to TRBD2. The CDR3 covers 16 residues. V lost 0 bases to trimming and J lost 2 bases; unmatched junction nucleotides: 4. The germline V gene has CDR1 KGHSH and CDR2 LQKENI.